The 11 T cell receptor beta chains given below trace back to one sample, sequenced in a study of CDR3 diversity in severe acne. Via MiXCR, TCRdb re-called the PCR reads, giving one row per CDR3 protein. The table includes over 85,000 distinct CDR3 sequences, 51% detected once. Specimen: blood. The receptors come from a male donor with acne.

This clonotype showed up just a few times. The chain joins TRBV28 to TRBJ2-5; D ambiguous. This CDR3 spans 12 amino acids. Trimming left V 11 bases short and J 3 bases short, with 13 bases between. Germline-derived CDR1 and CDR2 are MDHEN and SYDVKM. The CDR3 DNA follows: TGTGCCTCAAGAGGTTGGGAAGAGACCCAGTACTTC. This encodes CASRGWEETQYF.

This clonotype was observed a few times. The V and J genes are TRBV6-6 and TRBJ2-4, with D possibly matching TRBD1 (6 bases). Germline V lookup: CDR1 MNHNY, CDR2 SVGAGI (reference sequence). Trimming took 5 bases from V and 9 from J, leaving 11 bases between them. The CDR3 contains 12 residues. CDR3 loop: CASSRQAGIQYF. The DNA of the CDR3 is TGTGCCAGCAGTAGACAGGCGGGCATTCAGTACTTC.

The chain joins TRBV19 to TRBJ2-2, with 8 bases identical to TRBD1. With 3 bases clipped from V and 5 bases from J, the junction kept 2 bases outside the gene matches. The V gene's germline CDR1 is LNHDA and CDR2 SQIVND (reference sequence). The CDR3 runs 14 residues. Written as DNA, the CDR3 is TGTGCCAGTAGTATCAGGGGGCAGACCGGGGAGCTGTTTTTT. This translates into CASSIRGQTGELFF. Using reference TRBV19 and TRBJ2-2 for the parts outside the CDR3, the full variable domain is DGGITQSPKYLFRKEGQNVTLSCEQNLNHDAMYWYRQDPGQGLRLIYYSQIVNDFQKGDIAEGYSVSREKKESFPLTVTSAQKNPTAFYLCASSIRGQTGELFFGEGSRLTVL.

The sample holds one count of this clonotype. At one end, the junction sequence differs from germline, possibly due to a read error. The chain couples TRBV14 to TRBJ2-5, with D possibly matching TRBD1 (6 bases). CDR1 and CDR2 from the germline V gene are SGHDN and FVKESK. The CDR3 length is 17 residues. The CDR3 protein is CASSQGSVTGYQEAQYF. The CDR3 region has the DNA TGTGCCAGCAGCCAAGGCTCGGTTACAGGGTACCAAGAGGCCCAGTACTTC.

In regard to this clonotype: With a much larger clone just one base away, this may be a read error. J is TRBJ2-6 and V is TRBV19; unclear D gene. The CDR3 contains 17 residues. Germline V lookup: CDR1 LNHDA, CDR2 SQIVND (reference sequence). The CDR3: CAGSIVSDLDGANVLTF. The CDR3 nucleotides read TGTGCCGGTAGTATAGTCTCGGACCTGGACGGGGCCAACGTCCTGACTTTC.

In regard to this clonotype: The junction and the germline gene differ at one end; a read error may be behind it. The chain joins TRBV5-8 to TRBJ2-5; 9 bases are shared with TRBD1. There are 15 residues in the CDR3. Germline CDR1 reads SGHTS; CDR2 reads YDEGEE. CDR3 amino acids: CASSNPGQGRETLYF. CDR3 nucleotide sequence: TGTGCCAGCAGCAACCCGGGACAGGGAAGAGAGACCCTGTACTTC.

CDR3 region: CASSLGDANHNEQFF. For the CDR3, the DNA is TGTGCCAGCAGCTTAGGGGACGCCAACCACAATGAGCAGTTCTTC. This rearrangement joins TRBV7-3 to TRBJ2-1; D may match TRBD1 or TRBD2 (5 bases each). The CDR3 extends over 15 amino acids. V shed 2 bases and J shed 5 bases, with 13 bases lying between them. The germline V gene encodes CDR1 SGHTA and CDR2 FQGTGA. The full variable domain, its missing parts supplied by reference TRBV7-3 and TRBJ2-1, is GAGVSQTPSNKVTEKGKYVELRCDPISGHTALYWYRQSLGQGPEFLIYFQGTGAADDSGLPNDRFFAVRPEGSVSTLKIQRTERGDSAVYLCASSLGDANHNEQFFGPGTRLTVL.

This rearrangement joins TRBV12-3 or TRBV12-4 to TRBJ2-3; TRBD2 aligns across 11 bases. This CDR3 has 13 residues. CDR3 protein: CASGRAHTDTQYF. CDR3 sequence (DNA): TGTGCTAGCGGGAGGGCCCACACAGATACGCAGTATTTT.

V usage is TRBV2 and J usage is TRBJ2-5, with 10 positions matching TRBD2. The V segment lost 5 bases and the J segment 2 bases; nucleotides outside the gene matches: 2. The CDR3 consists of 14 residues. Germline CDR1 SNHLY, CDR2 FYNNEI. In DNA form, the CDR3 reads TGTGCCAGCAGTTATAGCGGGAGGCAAGAGACCCAGTACTTC. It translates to CASSYSGRQETQYF.

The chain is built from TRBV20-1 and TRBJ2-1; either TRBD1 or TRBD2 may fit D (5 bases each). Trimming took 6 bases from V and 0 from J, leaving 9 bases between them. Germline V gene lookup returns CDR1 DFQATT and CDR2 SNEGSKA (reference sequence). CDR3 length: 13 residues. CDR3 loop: CSAGDASYNEQFF. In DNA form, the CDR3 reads TGCAGTGCAGGGGACGCCTCCTACAATGAGCAGTTCTTC.

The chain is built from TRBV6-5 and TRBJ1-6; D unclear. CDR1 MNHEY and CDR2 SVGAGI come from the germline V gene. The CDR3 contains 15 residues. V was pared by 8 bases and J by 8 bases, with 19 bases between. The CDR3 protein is CASAVGPRRYSPLHF. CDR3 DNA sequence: TGTGCCAGCGCGGTGGGCCCGAGGAGATATTCACCCCTCCACTTT.